Presented here are 22 T cell receptor beta chains from one specimen sequenced in a study of T-cell reconstitution after alpha-beta-depleted transplantation in children. Unique molecular identifiers were used in preparing the TCRbeta library. TCRdb itself ran the PCR reads through MiXCR, one entry per CDR3 protein. This table has about 640,000 distinct CDR3 sequences, around a sixth appearing once. Source: PBMCs from the stem cell graft donor, taken from the stem cell graft. The source of these receptors is a human donor who donated a stem cell graft to a child with acute myeloid leukemia.

The table lists this clonotype with a few counts. The CDR3 sequence: CASSLVNNQPQHF. Here the CDR3 DNA reads TGTGCCAGCAGCTTAGTAAACAATCAGCCCCAGCATTTT. The rearrangement uses TRBV7-2 and TRBJ1-5; no clear D gene. The germline gives CDR1 SGHTA, CDR2 FQGNSA. CDR3 length: 13 amino acids. Trimming shortened V by 1 base and J by 3 bases, and 4 bases separated the two germline ends.

This clonotype has ten or more counts. The rearrangement uses TRBV20-1 and TRBJ2-1, with TRBD2 matching over 12 bases. Germline V gene lookup returns CDR1 DFQATT and CDR2 SNEGSKA (reference sequence). The V gene end was trimmed by 1 base and the J gene end by 4 bases; junction bases not matched to a gene: 5. This CDR3 contains 16 residues. The CDR3 bases are TGCAGTGCTAGAGGGCGACTAGCGGGGGATTACAATGAGCAGTTCTTC. Translated, it gives CSARGRLAGDYNEQFF.

This clonotype was seen at least ten times. The chain couples TRBV29-1 to TRBJ2-7, with a weak D call TRBD2 (5 bases). Germline V gene lookup returns CDR1 SQVTM and CDR2 ANQGSEA. V lost 4 bases and J 3 bases, leaving 16 bases between the germline ends. The CDR3 is 14 residues long. CDR3 bases: TGCAGCGTTGCGGAGGAGAACGGGTACTACGAGCAGTACTTC. Its protein is CSVAEENGYYEQYF.

Ten or more counts support this clonotype. The rearrangement uses TRBV20-1 and TRBJ2-7; tentatively, D is TRBD1 or TRBD2 (5 bases each). The CDR3 has 15 residues. V was shortened by 3 bases and J by 3 bases, with 18 bases between the two germline ends. Germline CDR1 and CDR2: DFQATT and SNEGSKA (reference sequence). The CDR3 loop is CSARISGGYNYEQYV. The CDR3 DNA reads TGCAGTGCTAGGATCAGTGGGGGTTACAACTACGAGCAGTACGTC.

There are a few counts of this clonotype. CDR3 region: CASSLNTPNEQFF. Written as DNA, the CDR3 is TGTGCCAGCAGTTTAAATACGCCCAATGAGCAGTTCTTC. This rearrangement joins TRBV6-2 or TRBV6-3 to TRBJ2-1; no definite D call. V was pared by 4 bases and J by 6 bases, with 10 bases between. Germline-derived CDR1 and CDR2 are MNHEY and SVGEGT. There are 13 residues in the CDR3.

J is TRBJ1-5 and V is TRBV6-1; D unclear. Germline V gene lookup returns CDR1 MNHNS and CDR2 SASEGT. The CDR3 is made up of 13 amino acids. Trimming took 4 bases from V and 2 from J, leaving 6 bases between them. The CDR3 region has the DNA TGTGCCAGCAGTGGATCGGGCAATCAGCCCCAGCATTTT. Its protein is CASSGSGNQPQHF.

This clonotype was detected many times. The V call is TRBV20-1, the J call TRBJ1-1; the D gene is possibly TRBD1 (5 bases). The CDR3 has 14 amino acids. Trimming shortened V by 6 bases and J by 1 base, and 15 bases separated the two germline ends. The germline gives CDR1 DFQATT, CDR2 SNEGSKA (reference sequence). The CDR3 sequence is CSAPGPTANTEAFF. As DNA, the CDR3 is TGCAGTGCCCCGGGGCCGACGGCGAACACTGAAGCTTTCTTT.

This clonotype occurred many times. The rearrangement uses TRBV4-3 and TRBJ2-7; D call uncertain. Germline V gene lookup returns CDR1 LGHNA and CDR2 YSLEER. V shed 0 bases and J shed 4 bases, with 7 bases lying between them. The CDR3 contains 13 residues. DNA of the CDR3: TGCGCCAGCAGCCAAGACGGAGCTTACGAGCAGTACTTC. This sequence encodes CASSQDGAYEQYF.

At least ten counts were recorded for this clonotype. The V and J genes are TRBV29-1 and TRBJ1-2; D uncertain. This CDR3 contains 15 residues. The germline CDR1 and CDR2 sequences are SQVTM and ANQGSEA. The V end lost 1 base, the J end lost 2 bases, and 14 bases lay between the germline ends. The CDR3 nucleotides read TGCAGCGTTGAAGTCCGGCAGGCTGGAAACTATGGCTACACCTTC. It specifies CSVEVRQAGNYGYTF.

The sample holds many counts of this clonotype. This chain uses TRBV20-1 with TRBJ1-1, with D uncertain. The CDR3 totals 13 residues. Per the germline V gene, CDR1 is DFQATT and CDR2 is SNEGSKA (reference sequence). V lost 6 bases and J 0 bases, leaving 11 bases between the germline ends. The CDR3 region is CSAIWTVNTEAFF. The CDR3 DNA follows: TGCAGTGCAATATGGACTGTGAACACTGAAGCTTTCTTT.

The rearrangement links TRBV4-1 to TRBJ1-2; weak D call: TRBD1 (6 bases). The CDR3 sequence is 15 residues long. Per germline, CDR1 MGHRA and CDR2 YSYEKL. V was cut by 5 bases and J by 5 bases, with 18 bases left in between. CDR3 residues: CASSEGQGNVYGYTF. Written as DNA, the CDR3 is TGCGCCAGCAGCGAAGGGCAGGGGAACGTATATGGCTACACCTTC.

This clonotype was seen only a few times. The chain couples TRBV24-1 to TRBJ2-3; weak D call: TRBD2 (7 bases). Germline CDR1 reads KGHDR; CDR2 reads SFDVKD. The ends were cut back, 3 bases at V and 0 bases at J, with 15 bases in the middle. The CDR3 has 17 residues. The CDR3 here is CATSDVTGGYSTDTQYF. CDR3 DNA sequence: TGTGCCACCAGTGATGTCACGGGGGGCTATAGCACAGATACGCAGTATTTT.

The rearrangement uses TRBV7-9 and TRBJ1-1; the D is unclear. V was pared by 6 bases and J by 7 bases, with 18 bases between. Germline CDR1 is SEHNR and CDR2 is FQNEAQ (reference sequence). CDR3 length: 14 amino acids. CDR3 in amino acids: CASSRTNGWNEAFF. The CDR3 DNA reads as TGTGCCAGCAGTAGAACGAACGGATGGAATGAAGCTTTCTTT.

V and J are TRBV7-9 and TRBJ1-1, with D unresolved. V lost 5 bases, J lost 2 bases, and 0 bases lay in between. Germline values: CDR1 SEHNR, CDR2 FQNEAQ (reference sequence). The CDR3 covers 10 residues. CDR3 in DNA: TGTGCCAGCAGCAACACTGAAGCTTTCTTT. This codes for CASSNTEAFF.

This clonotype was detected ten times or more. This chain joins TRBV9 and TRBJ1-6; D call uncertain. V gave up 4 bases and J gave up 8 bases, with 7 bases separating them. This CDR3 contains 12 residues. Per the germline V gene, CDR1 is SGDLS and CDR2 is YYNGEE. CDR3 sequence reads: CASSPWDSPLHF. The CDR3 region has the DNA TGTGCCAGCAGCCCCTGGGATTCACCCCTCCACTTT.

The sample holds a few counts of this clonotype. This chain uses TRBV20-1 with TRBJ2-1; 11 positions agree with TRBD1. The CDR3 has 15 amino acids. Germline V gives CDR1 DFQATT, CDR2 SNEGSKA (reference sequence). V lost 4 bases and J lost 9; bases outside the gene matches: 11. Here the CDR3 reads CSATSSGTGGREQFF. The DNA for the CDR3 is TGCAGTGCTACCTCCTCGGGGACAGGGGGACGTGAGCAGTTCTTC.

In this sample, this clonotype turned up many times. This chain connects TRBV29-1 to TRBJ2-5; D possibly corresponds to TRBD2 (5 bases). V gave up 2 bases and J gave up 5 bases, with 12 bases separating them. The length of the CDR3 is 13 residues. The germline V gene encodes CDR1 SQVTM and CDR2 ANQGSEA. The CDR3, as DNA: TGCAGCGTTGAAAACTCGGACTGGGAGACCCAGTACTTC. This translates into CSVENSDWETQYF.

This clonotype showed up just once. The junction shows a germline mismatch at one end, possibly a read error. J is TRBJ1-6 and V is TRBV20-1; no definite D call. This CDR3 spans 17 amino acids. Germline values: CDR1 DFQATT, CDR2 SNEGSKA (reference sequence). Here the CDR3 reads CCASGQFGPNYNSPLHF. The CDR3 nucleotides read TGCTGTGCTAGTGGCCAGTTTGGACCTAACTATAATTCACCCCTCCACTTT.

This chain joins TRBV12-3 or TRBV12-4 and TRBJ1-1; D is uncertain. CDR3 size: 15 residues. Deletions cut 4 bases from V and 1 base from J, with 13 bases between. In nucleotides, the CDR3 is TGTGCCAGCAGTTCTCACCGGGCCCCGAACACTGAAGCTTTCTTT. Protein product: CASSSHRAPNTEAFF.

This clonotype was observed a handful of times. This chain links TRBV27 with TRBJ1-5, with TRBD1 matching over 8 bases. This CDR3 has 16 amino acids. CDR1 and CDR2 (germline): MNHEY, SMNVEV (reference sequence). Losses at the gene ends were 6 bases for V and 3 bases for J; bases not matched to a gene: 10. The CDR3 region is CASRLRGQVSNQPQHF. CDR3 coding DNA: TGTGCCAGCAGATTAAGGGGACAGGTATCCAATCAGCCCCAGCATTTT.

In the case of this clonotype: A much larger clone lies a single base off, so this may be a read error. The chain couples TRBV27 to TRBJ2-7; D is perhaps TRBD1 (5 bases). CDR3 length equals 15 residues. Deletions cut 0 bases from V and 6 bases from J, with 15 bases between. Germline CDR1 is MNHEY and CDR2 is SMNVEV (reference sequence). CDR3 nucleotide sequence: TGTGCCAGCAGTTTATCAGCAGGGTCCCACTGCGAGCAGTACTTC. Its translation is CASSLSAGSHCEQYF.

There are many counts of this clonotype. The gene calls are TRBV29-1 and TRBJ2-3; 9 bases align to TRBD2. Trimming took 4 bases from V and 2 from J; bases not matched to a gene: 4. CDR3 size: 14 residues. Germline-derived CDR1 and CDR2 are SQVTM and ANQGSEA. In DNA form, the CDR3 reads TGCAGCGTTGCCGGGACTAGCCCCACAGATACGCAGTATTTT. It codes for CSVAGTSPTDTQYF.